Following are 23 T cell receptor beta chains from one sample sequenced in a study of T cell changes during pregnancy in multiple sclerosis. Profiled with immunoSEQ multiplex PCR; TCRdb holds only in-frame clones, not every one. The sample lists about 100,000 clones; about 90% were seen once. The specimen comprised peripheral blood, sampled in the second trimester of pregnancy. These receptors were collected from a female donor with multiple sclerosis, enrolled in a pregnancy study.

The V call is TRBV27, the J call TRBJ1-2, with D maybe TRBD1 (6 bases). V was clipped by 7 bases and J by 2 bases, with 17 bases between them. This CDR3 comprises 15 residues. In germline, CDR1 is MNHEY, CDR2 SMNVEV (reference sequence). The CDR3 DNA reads TGTGCCAGCAAGGTCAGGGACATGGTAAACTATGGCTACACCTTC. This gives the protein CASKVRDMVNYGYTF.

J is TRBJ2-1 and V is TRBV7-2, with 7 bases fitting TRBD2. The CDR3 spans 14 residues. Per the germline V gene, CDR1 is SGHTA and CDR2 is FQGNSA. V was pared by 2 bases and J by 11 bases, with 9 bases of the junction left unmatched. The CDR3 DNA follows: TGTGCCAGCAGCTTATATTTTTGGGACTATAAGCAGTTCTTC. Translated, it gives CASSLYFWDYKQFF.

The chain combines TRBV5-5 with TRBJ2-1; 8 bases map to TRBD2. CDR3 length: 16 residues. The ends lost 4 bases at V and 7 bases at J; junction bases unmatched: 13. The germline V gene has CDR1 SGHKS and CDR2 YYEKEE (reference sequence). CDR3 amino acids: CASSIVERGRQNEQFF. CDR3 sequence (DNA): TGTGCCAGCAGCATCGTGGAACGCGGGAGGCAAAATGAGCAGTTCTTC.

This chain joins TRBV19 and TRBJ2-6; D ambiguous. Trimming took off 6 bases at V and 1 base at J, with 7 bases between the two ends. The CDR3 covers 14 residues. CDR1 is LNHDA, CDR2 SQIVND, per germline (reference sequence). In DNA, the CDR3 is TGTGCCAGTAGCTACTCATCTGGGGCCAACGTCCTGACTTTC. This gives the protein CASSYSSGANVLTF.

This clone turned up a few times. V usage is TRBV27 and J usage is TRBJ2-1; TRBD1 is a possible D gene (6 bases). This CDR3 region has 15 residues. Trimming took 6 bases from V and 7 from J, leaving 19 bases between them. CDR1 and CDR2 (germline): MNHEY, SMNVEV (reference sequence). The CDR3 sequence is CASSCSPGHQNEQFF. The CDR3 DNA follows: TGTGCCAGCAGCTGCTCGCCGGGACACCAAAATGAGCAGTTCTTC.

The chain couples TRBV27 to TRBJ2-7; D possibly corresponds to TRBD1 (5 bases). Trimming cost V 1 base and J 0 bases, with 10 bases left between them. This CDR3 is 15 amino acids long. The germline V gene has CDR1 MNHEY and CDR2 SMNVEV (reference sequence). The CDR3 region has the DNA TGTGCCAGCAGTTTATTGGCAGGGAACTCCTACGAGCAGTACTTC. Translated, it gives CASSLLAGNSYEQYF.

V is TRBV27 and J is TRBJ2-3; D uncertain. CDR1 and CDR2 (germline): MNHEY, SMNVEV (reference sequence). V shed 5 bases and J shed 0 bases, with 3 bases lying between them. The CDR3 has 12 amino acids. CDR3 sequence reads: CASSQSTDTQYF. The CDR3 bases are TGTGCCAGCAGTCAGAGCACAGATACGCAGTATTTT.

The CDR3 coding sequence is TGTGCCAGTAGTATATTAGGGGTAAACACCGGGGAGCTGTTTTTT. Its protein is CASSILGVNTGELFF. This chain joins TRBV19 and TRBJ2-2; weak D call: TRBD1 (5 bases). Germline V gene sequence: CDR1 LNHDA, CDR2 SQIVND (reference sequence). The germline V and J ends were trimmed by 2 bases and 2 bases, with 9 bases remaining between them. The CDR3 covers 15 residues. The variable domain in full, completed from reference TRBV19 and TRBJ2-2, reads DGGITQSPKYLFRKEGQNVTLSCEQNLNHDAMYWYRQDPGQGLRLIYYSQIVNDFQKGDIAEGYSVSREKKESFPLTVTSAQKNPTAFYLCASSILGVNTGELFFGEGSRLTVL.

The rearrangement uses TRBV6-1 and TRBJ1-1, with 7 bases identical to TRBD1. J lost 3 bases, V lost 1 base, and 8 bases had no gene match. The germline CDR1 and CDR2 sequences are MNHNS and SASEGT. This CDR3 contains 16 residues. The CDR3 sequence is CASSEETGPMDTEAFF. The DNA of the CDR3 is TGTGCCAGCAGTGAAGAGACAGGGCCGATGGACACTGAAGCTTTCTTT.

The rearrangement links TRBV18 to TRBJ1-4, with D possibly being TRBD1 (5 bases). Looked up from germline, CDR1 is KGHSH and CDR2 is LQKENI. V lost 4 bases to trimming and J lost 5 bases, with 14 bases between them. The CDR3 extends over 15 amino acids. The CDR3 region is CASSLAGKTNEKLFF. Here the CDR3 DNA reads TGTGCCAGCTCACTAGCAGGGAAGACAAATGAAAAACTGTTTTTT.

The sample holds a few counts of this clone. The CDR3 DNA reads TGTGCCAGCAGGGTCGAGACAGGGGCCTACGAGCAGTACTTC. This gives the protein CASRVETGAYEQYF. The rearrangement uses TRBV5-4 and TRBJ2-7; the match to TRBD1 covers 8 bases. The germline CDR1 and CDR2 sequences are SGHNT and YYREEE (reference sequence). J lost 2 bases, V lost 5 bases, and 6 bases had no gene match. The CDR3 loop spans 14 amino acids.

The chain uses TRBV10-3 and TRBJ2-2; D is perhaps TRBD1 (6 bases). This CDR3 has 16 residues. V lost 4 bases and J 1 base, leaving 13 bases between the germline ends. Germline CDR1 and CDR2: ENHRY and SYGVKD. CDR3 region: CAISAPGQKNTGELFF. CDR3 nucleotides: TGTGCCATCAGTGCCCCGGGACAAAAGAACACCGGGGAGCTGTTTTTT.

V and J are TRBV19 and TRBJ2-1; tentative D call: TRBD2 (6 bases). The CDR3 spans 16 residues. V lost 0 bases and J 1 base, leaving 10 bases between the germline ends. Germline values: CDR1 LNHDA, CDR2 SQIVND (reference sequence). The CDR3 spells CASSIETRLSYNEQFF. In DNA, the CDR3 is TGTGCCAGTAGTATAGAGACTAGGCTGTCCTACAATGAGCAGTTCTTC.

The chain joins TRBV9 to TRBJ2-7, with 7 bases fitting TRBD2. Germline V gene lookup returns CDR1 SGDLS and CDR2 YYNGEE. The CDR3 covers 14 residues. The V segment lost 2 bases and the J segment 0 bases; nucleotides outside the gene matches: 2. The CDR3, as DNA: TGTGCCAGCAGCGTGGGAGGGAACTCCTACGAGCAGTACTTC. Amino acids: CASSVGGNSYEQYF.

The CDR3 here is CASSLDSSGMLAGGPYEQYF. The CDR3 DNA reads as TGTGCCAGCAGCTTAGACTCTAGCGGGATGCTCGCCGGGGGCCCCTACGAGCAGTACTTC. The gene calls are TRBV13 and TRBJ2-7, with 9 bases aligning to TRBD2. V lost 1 base and J lost 2; bases outside the gene matches: 18. CDR1 and CDR2 from the germline V gene are PRHDT and FYEKMQ (reference sequence). This CDR3 region has 20 residues.

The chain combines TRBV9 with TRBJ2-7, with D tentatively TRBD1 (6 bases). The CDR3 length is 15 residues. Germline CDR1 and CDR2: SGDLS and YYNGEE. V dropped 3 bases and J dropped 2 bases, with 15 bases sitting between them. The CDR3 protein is CASSARTEPTYEQYF. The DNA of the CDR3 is TGTGCCAGCAGCGCCCGGACAGAGCCTACCTACGAGCAGTACTTC.

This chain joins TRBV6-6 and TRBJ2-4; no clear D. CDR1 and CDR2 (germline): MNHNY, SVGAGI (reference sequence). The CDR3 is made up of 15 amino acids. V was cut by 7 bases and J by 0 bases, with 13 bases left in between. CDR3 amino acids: CASTPQDLAKNIQYF. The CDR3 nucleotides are TGTGCCAGCACCCCACAAGATCTAGCCAAAAACATTCAGTACTTC.

The CDR3 protein is CASSPTSGRSGGYEQYF. As DNA, the CDR3 is TGTGCCAGTAGCCCAACTAGCGGGAGAAGCGGCGGGTACGAGCAGTACTTC. The chain carries TRBV19 and TRBJ2-7, with 11 bases matching TRBD2. V was pared by 6 bases and J by 4 bases, with 14 bases of the junction left unmatched. The CDR3 has 17 residues. The germline V gene has CDR1 LNHDA and CDR2 SQIVND (reference sequence).

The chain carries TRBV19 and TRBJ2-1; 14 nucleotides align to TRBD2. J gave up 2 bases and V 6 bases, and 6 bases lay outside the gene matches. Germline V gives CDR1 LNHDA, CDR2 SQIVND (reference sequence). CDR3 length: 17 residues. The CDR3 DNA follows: TGTGCCAGTAGCCCGGGACTAGCGGGAGCCGCCTACAATGAGCAGTTCTTC. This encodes CASSPGLAGAAYNEQFF.

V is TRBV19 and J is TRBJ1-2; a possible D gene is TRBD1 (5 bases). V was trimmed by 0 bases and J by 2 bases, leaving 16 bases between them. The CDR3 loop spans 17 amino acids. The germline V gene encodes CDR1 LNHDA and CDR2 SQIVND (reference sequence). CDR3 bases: TGTGCCAGTAGTATAGATTCACGCAGGCGACAGAACTATGGCTACACCTTC. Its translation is CASSIDSRRRQNYGYTF.

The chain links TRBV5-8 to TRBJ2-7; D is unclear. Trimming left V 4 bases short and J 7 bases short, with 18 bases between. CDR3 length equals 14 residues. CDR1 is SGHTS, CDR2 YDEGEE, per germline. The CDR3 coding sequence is TGTGCCAGCAGCCCCCCCTCAGGCCTGGTGGAGCAGTACTTC. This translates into CASSPPSGLVEQYF.

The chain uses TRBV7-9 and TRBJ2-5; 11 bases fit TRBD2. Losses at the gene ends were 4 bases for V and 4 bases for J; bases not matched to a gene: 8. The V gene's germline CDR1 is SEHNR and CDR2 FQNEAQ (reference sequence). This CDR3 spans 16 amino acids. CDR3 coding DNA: TGTGCCAGCAGCTCATGGACTAGCGGGTTATCAGAGACCCAGTACTTC. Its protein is CASSSWTSGLSETQYF.

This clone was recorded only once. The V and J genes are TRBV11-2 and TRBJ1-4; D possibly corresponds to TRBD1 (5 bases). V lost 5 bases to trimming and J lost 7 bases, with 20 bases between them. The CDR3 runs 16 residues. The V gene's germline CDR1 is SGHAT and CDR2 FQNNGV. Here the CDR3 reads CASSQPAGVGGEKLFF. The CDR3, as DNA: TGTGCCAGCAGCCAACCGGCGGGGGTCGGGGGTGAAAAACTGTTTTTT.